These 22 T cell receptor beta chains were sequenced from one sample in a study of shared clonotypes between healthy human individuals. Only in-frame clones appear in the TCRdb table, and some are missing; sequencing was by immunoSEQ multiplex PCR. The sample shows more than 2,000,000 clones, more than 90% of them seen only once. The sequenced material came from naive CD4+ T cells sorted from blood. The subset is: CD45RA+ positively selected. The receptors derive from a man between 18 and 29 years old in good health.

The V call is TRBV2, the J call TRBJ2-3, with D tentatively TRBD1 (6 bases). The length of the CDR3 is 12 residues. Germline loops: CDR1 SNHLY, CDR2 FYNNEI. V was cut by 6 bases and J by 8 bases, with 12 bases left in between. This CDR3 reads CASRALQGTQYF. The CDR3 coding sequence is TGTGCCAGCAGGGCCCTACAGGGTACGCAGTATTTT. The variable domain in full, completed from reference TRBV2 and TRBJ2-3, reads EPEVTQTPSHQVTQMGQEVILRCVPISNHLYFYWYRQILGQKVEFLVSFYNNEISEKSEIFDDQFSVERPDGSNFTLKIRSTKLEDSAMYFCASRALQGTQYFGPGTRLTVL.

The genes are TRBV5-1 and TRBJ2-1, with TRBD2 identical over 12 bases. The CDR3 spans 15 residues. Trimming removed 4 bases from V and 5 bases from J; junction bases left unmatched: 4. The germline gives CDR1 SGHRS, CDR2 YFSETQ. The CDR3: CASSRTSGNDNEQFF. The DNA for the CDR3 is TGCGCCAGCAGCCGGACTAGCGGGAACGACAATGAGCAGTTCTTC.

The chain links TRBV5-1 to TRBJ1-2; D unclear. The CDR3 is made up of 14 amino acids. V was clipped by 1 base and J by 3 bases, with 10 bases between them. The germline V gene has CDR1 SGHRS and CDR2 YFSETQ. CDR3: CASSLTLSDYGYTF. In nucleotides, the CDR3 is TGCGCCAGCAGCTTGACCCTGTCAGACTATGGCTACACCTTC.

This chain connects TRBV9 to TRBJ2-2, with D uncertain. Germline V CDR1 and CDR2: SGDLS, YYNGEE. Trimming cost V 4 bases and J 3 bases, with 7 bases left between them. The CDR3 totals 13 residues. CDR3 sequence (DNA): TGTGCCAGCAGCTCCACCCACACCGGGGAGCTGTTTTTT. This gives the protein CASSSTHTGELFF.

The rearrangement joins TRBV15 to TRBJ2-7, with D perhaps matching TRBD1 (5 bases). Trimming pared 3 bases from V and 5 bases from J, leaving 14 bases between. Per germline, CDR1 LNHNV and CDR2 YYDKDF (reference sequence). The CDR3 length is 14 residues. The CDR3 DNA is TGTGCCACCAGCAGTGGCCAGGGTTTCAACGAGCAGTACTTC. It translates to CATSSGQGFNEQYF.

The chain has TRBV4-1 and TRBJ2-6, with D uncertain. The germline V gene encodes CDR1 MGHRA and CDR2 YSYEKL. The germline V and J ends were trimmed by 0 bases and 0 bases, with 9 bases remaining between them. The CDR3 length is 17 residues. CDR3 amino acids: CASSQDHGDSGANVLTF. The CDR3 DNA reads as TGCGCCAGCAGCCAAGATCATGGGGACTCTGGGGCCAACGTCCTGACTTTC.

This chain joins TRBV27 and TRBJ2-2; tentative D call: TRBD1 (5 bases). Trimming stripped 5 bases from V and 8 bases from J, with 18 bases between. Germline V gene lookup returns CDR1 MNHEY and CDR2 SMNVEV (reference sequence). The CDR3 consists of 15 residues. CDR3 loop: CASSPDTNGKGELFF. CDR3 nucleotide sequence: TGTGCCAGCAGTCCGGACACTAATGGGAAAGGGGAGCTGTTTTTT.

The V and J genes are TRBV5-1 and TRBJ2-5, with a tentative D call TRBD1 (7 bases). This CDR3 contains 15 residues. Germline loops: CDR1 SGHRS, CDR2 YFSETQ. Trimming cost V 0 bases and J 4 bases, with 13 bases left between them. Here the CDR3 DNA reads TGCGCCAGCAGCTTGGACGCCAGGGGGGCAGAGACCCAGTACTTC. Translation: CASSLDARGAETQYF.

This clone was observed once. This specimen includes other DNA sequences encoding the same CDR3. This chain uses TRBV5-1 with TRBJ1-4, with TRBD1 as a possible D gene (5 bases). CDR1 and CDR2 (germline): SGHRS, YFSETQ. V lost 0 bases to trimming and J lost 0 bases, with 9 bases between them. The CDR3 consists of 16 residues. The CDR3 here is CASSLAGGATNEKLFF. The CDR3, as DNA: TGCGCCAGCAGCTTGGCCGGGGGTGCAACTAATGAAAAACTGTTTTTT.

The J gene is TRBJ1-2, the V gene TRBV11-2; 8 positions agree with TRBD1. Unmatched junction bases numbered 6, after V lost 6 bases and J lost 0 bases. Germline CDR1 reads SGHAT; CDR2 reads FQNNGV. This CDR3 has 15 residues. The CDR3 region has the DNA TGTGCCAGCAGGTCCCGGACAGGGACTAACTATGGCTACACCTTC. Its translation: CASRSRTGTNYGYTF.

The chain joins TRBV19 to TRBJ2-5; no clear D gene. Germline assignment: CDR1 LNHDA and CDR2 SQIVND (reference sequence). V was clipped by 4 bases and J by 2 bases, with 8 bases between them. The CDR3 has 13 amino acids. The DNA for the CDR3 is TGTGCCAGTAGTACCGTCCTACAAGAGACCCAGTACTTC. This encodes CASSTVLQETQYF.

The rearrangement uses TRBV5-4 and TRBJ2-5, with TRBD2 matching over 7 bases. The CDR3 runs to 15 residues. Germline CDR1 SGHNT, CDR2 YYREEE (reference sequence). The junction had 10 bases not matched to a gene; V was cut back by 4 bases and J by 4 bases. The DNA for the CDR3 is TGTGCCAGCAGCCCGCGGGGCGGGGGAGGAGAGACCCAGTACTTC. Translation: CASSPRGGGGETQYF.

On this clone itself: In the same sample, other DNA sequences code for this CDR3. The chain couples TRBV4-1 to TRBJ2-5; TRBD2 is a possible D gene (5 bases). V lost 4 bases and J lost 1, with 13 bases in between. Per germline, CDR1 MGHRA and CDR2 YSYEKL. The CDR3 totals 15 residues. The CDR3: CASSLPLGGQETQYF. The CDR3 DNA sequence: TGCGCCAGCAGCCTCCCTCTCGGAGGCCAAGAGACCCAGTACTTC.

This sequence joins TRBV5-5 and TRBJ2-2; 9 positions match TRBD2. In germline, CDR1 is SGHKS, CDR2 YYEKEE (reference sequence). V shed 0 bases and J 4 bases; nucleotides not matched to a gene: 4. The CDR3 is 16 residues long. CDR3 sequence reads: CASSLVSSGTTGELFF. CDR3 nucleotide sequence: TGTGCCAGCAGCTTGGTTTCTAGCGGGACCACCGGGGAGCTGTTTTTT.

A note on this clone: This may stem from a read error, because a much larger clone lies one nucleotide away. Other nucleotide sequences from this sample produce the same CDR3. The genes are TRBV18 and TRBJ2-5, with D unclear. V dropped 6 bases and J dropped 1 base, with 3 bases sitting between them. This CDR3 region has 11 residues. Germline V gene data show CDR1 as KGHSH and CDR2 as LQKENI. The chain's CDR3 is CASSPQETQYF. The DNA for the CDR3 is TGTGCCAGCTCTCCCCAAGAGACCCAGTACTTC.

This chain connects TRBV7-2 to TRBJ2-7; 15 positions agree with TRBD2. The CDR3 spans 15 residues. The J segment lost 8 bases and the V segment lost 4 bases, leaving 6 bases of the junction unmatched. Germline V lookup: CDR1 SGHTA, CDR2 FQGNSA. The CDR3 DNA follows: TGTGCCAGCAGCTCCTGGACTAGCGGGAGGGCCCAGCAGTACTTC. Protein product: CASSSWTSGRAQQYF.

The CDR3 DNA is TGTGCCAGCAGCCTACCCGGACAGATACTCACAATTACGCAGTATTTT. This sequence encodes CASSLPGQILTITQYF. The rearrangement joins TRBV28 to TRBJ2-3, with D tentatively TRBD1 (6 bases). The CDR3 has 16 residues. Germline V CDR1 and CDR2: MDHEN, SYDVKM. The V and J ends lost 6 bases and 8 bases respectively, with 24 bases between them. The whole variable domain, filled in from reference TRBV28 and TRBJ2-3, reads DVKVTQSSRYLVKRTGEKVFLECVQDMDHENMFWYRQDPGLGLRLIYFSYDVKMKEKGDIPEGYSVSREKKERFSLILESASTNQTSMYLCASSLPGQILTITQYFGPGTRLTVL.

The J gene is TRBJ1-6, the V gene TRBV18; no clear D gene. The CDR3 covers 13 residues. CDR1 is KGHSH and CDR2 is LQKENI in the germline V gene. Trimming took off 6 bases at V and 5 bases at J, with 8 bases between the two ends. CDR3 sequence (DNA): TGTGCCAGCTCCTCTTTGAATAATTCACCCCTCCACTTT. Its translation is CASSSLNNSPLHF.

The chain recombines TRBV19 with TRBJ2-7; no definite D call. CDR3 length: 16 amino acids. Deletions cut 0 bases from V and 0 bases from J, with 12 bases between. Germline V lookup: CDR1 LNHDA, CDR2 SQIVND (reference sequence). CDR3 bases: TGTGCCAGTAGTATAGATTTGGAGACCAGCTCCTACGAGCAGTACTTC. Protein: CASSIDLETSSYEQYF.

The V and J genes are TRBV27 and TRBJ1-6, with 9 bases identical to TRBD1. Trimming removed 6 bases from V and 7 bases from J; junction bases left unmatched: 19. The CDR3 has 19 residues. Germline V lookup: CDR1 MNHEY, CDR2 SMNVEV (reference sequence). As DNA, the CDR3 is TGTGCCAGCAGGTACCCCCGGGACAGGGTGATCCCCGAAAATTCACCCCTCCACTTT. It translates to CASRYPRDRVIPENSPLHF.

The chain recombines TRBV11-2 with TRBJ2-3; 12 nucleotides match TRBD2. CDR1 is SGHAT and CDR2 is FQNNGV in the germline V gene. V lost 2 bases to trimming and J lost 6 bases; unmatched junction nucleotides: 15. The CDR3 loop spans 19 amino acids. The CDR3 sequence is CASSLSPLVLAGGRDTQYF. The CDR3 DNA is TGTGCCAGCAGCTTAAGCCCCCTAGTTCTAGCGGGAGGGAGGGATACGCAGTATTTT.

The genes are TRBV4-1 and TRBJ2-1; D not certain. Germline CDR1 MGHRA, CDR2 YSYEKL. The germline V and J ends were trimmed by 4 bases and 3 bases, with 7 bases remaining between them. The CDR3 runs 13 residues. CDR3 sequence: CASSRVVYNEQFF. CDR3 sequence (DNA): TGCGCCAGCAGCCGGGTAGTCTACAATGAGCAGTTCTTC.